Listed below are T cell receptor beta chains from one sample, sequenced in a study of shared clonotypes between healthy human individuals. The data were produced by immunoSEQ multiplex PCR, yet TCRdb's version contains in-frame clones alone and is incomplete. The sample includes roughly 1.4 million clones, approximately 98.5% of them seen just once. Input material: naive CD4+ T cells sorted from blood. These receptors came from a man under 40 in good health. The CDR3 runs from the conserved cysteine through the conserved F or W. Fields, in order: clone size, J gene, V gene, D gene, CDR3 protein, CDR3 DNA. D genes are given only for firm matches. Clone size is stated in some rows and not others, as once, few, many or a class when expanded.

- TRBJ2-1 TRBV19 TRBD1 CASSIGSDRVLPGQFF TGTGCCAGTAGTATAGGTTCGGACAGGGTCCTCCCAGGGCAGTTCTTC
- TRBJ2-1 TRBV18 TRBD2 CASSPLAGGLNEQFF TGTGCCAGCTCACCGCTAGCGGGAGGGTTGAATGAGCAGTTCTTC
- TRBJ2-3 TRBV5-1 TRBD2 CASSLAASGSGDTQYF TGCGCCAGCAGCTTGGCTGCTAGCGGGAGCGGAGATACGCAGTATTTT
- TRBJ2-5 TRBV7-9 - CASSSAGYQETQYF TGTGCCAGCAGCTCAGCAGGGTACCAAGAGACCCAGTACTTC
- TRBJ2-2 TRBV14 - CASSQDLPGASGELFF TGTGCCAGCAGCCAAGATCTCCCCGGGGCCTCCGGGGAGCTGTTTTTT
- TRBJ2-6 TRBV30 - CAWASGANVLTF TGTGCCTGGGCCTCTGGGGCCAACGTCCTGACTTTC
- TRBJ2-3 TRBV7-9 - CASSAGSSTDTQYF TGTGCCAGCAGCGCCGGTTCTAGCACAGATACGCAGTATTTT
- TRBJ2-3 TRBV30 - CAWSARGARTDTQYF TGTGCCTGGAGTGCACGGGGGGCCCGCACAGATACGCAGTATTTT
- TRBJ2-3 TRBV5-1 TRBD2 CASSLGTSGSWWETDTQYF TGCGCCAGCAGCTTGGGGACTAGCGGGAGCTGGTGGGAAACAGATACGCAGTATTTT
- TRBJ1-5 TRBV7-9 - CASSLTGFREPQHF TGTGCCAGCAGCTTAACAGGGTTTCGGGAGCCCCAGCATTTT
- TRBJ1-5 TRBV2 - CASSAEGGNQPQHF TGTGCCAGCAGTGCCGAAGGGGGCAATCAGCCCCAGCATTTT
- TRBJ2-3 TRBV19 - CASSMVREDTQYF TGTGCCAGTAGTATGGTCCGGGAAGATACGCAGTATTTT
once TRBJ1-1 TRBV18 - CASSPLAENTEAFF TGTGCCAGCTCACCATTGGCTGAGAACACTGAAGCTTTCTTT
- TRBJ1-4 TRBV28 - CASSTSTLMNEKLFF TGTGCCAGCAGTACATCGACCCTCATGAATGAAAAACTGTTTTTT
- TRBJ2-4 TRBV18 TRBD2 CASSPRGGILRQAKNIQYF TGTGCCAGCTCACCCCGGGGAGGGATCTTAAGGCAAGCCAAAAACATTCAGTACTTC
- TRBJ1-5 TRBV25-1 - CASSGGLNQPQHF TGTGCCAGCAGTGGAGGCCTCAATCAGCCCCAGCATTTT
- TRBJ2-2 TRBV9 - CASSVATGALFAGELFF TGTGCCAGCAGCGTAGCTACCGGGGCCCTCTTCGCCGGGGAGCTGTTTTTT
- TRBJ1-4 TRBV7-6 - CASSLREPATNEKLFF TGTGCCAGCAGCTTACGGGAACCTGCAACTAATGAAAAACTGTTTTTT
- TRBJ2-5 TRBV19 - CASSIAGLQETQYF TGTGCCAGTAGTATAGCAGGGTTGCAAGAGACCCAGTACTTC
- TRBJ2-2 TRBV28 - CASRRTVTGELFF TGTGCCAGCCGCAGAACAGTCACCGGGGAGCTGTTTTTT
- TRBJ1-1 TRBV29-1 - CSVVGRLFNTEAFF TGCAGCGTTGTAGGTCGCCTTTTTAACACTGAAGCTTTCTTT
- TRBJ2-1 TRBV10-1 TRBD2 CASSASGSYNEQFF TGCGCCAGCAGTGCTAGCGGATCCTACAATGAGCAGTTCTTC
- TRBJ2-1 TRBV5-1 TRBD1 CASSIPGTGDHNEQFF TGCGCCAGCAGCATACCCGGGACAGGGGATCATAATGAGCAGTTCTTC
- TRBJ2-2 TRBV7-8 TRBD1 CASSVTGVTNTGELFF TGTGCCAGCAGCGTCACAGGGGTTACGAACACCGGGGAGCTGTTTTTT
- TRBJ1-4 TRBV18 TRBD1 CASSPTGVLEKLFF TGTGCCAGCTCACCAACAGGGGTCCTTGAAAAACTGTTTTTT